This T cell receptor beta chain was retrieved from a study of CXCR3-negative and CXCR3-positive naive CD8 T cells. Broader study findings: CXCR3-negative naive cells had less hydrophobic TRB CDR3s than did CXCR3-positive naive cells.

As regards this clonotype: Its antigen is not known.

CDR1 is MDHEN, CDR2 SYDVKM, per germline. This CDR3 comprises 16 residues. The TRB libraries of cDNA were built by UMI-labeled 5' RACE. TCRdb reprocessed the 5' RACE reads and stores each CDR3 protein as one record, lacking DNA. This sample's table has 95,000 to 100,000 distinct CDR3 sequences. Each CD8+ T cell subset was flow-sorted in triplicate. Every sort contained 250,000 to 300,000 cells. Sequenced input: naive CXCR3+ CD8+ T cells from blood. Subset: CD45RO-CCR7+CD27+CD95- naive CD8+ T cells expressing CXCR3 (TNR3+). The chain links TRBV28 to TRBJ2-3; TCRdb's D call, TRBD1, is unchecked because there is no DNA. This sequence originates from a human donor in good health. Some clones in this sample may be carry-over from other donors' samples. The CDR3 region is CASRIWAGETTDTQYF.